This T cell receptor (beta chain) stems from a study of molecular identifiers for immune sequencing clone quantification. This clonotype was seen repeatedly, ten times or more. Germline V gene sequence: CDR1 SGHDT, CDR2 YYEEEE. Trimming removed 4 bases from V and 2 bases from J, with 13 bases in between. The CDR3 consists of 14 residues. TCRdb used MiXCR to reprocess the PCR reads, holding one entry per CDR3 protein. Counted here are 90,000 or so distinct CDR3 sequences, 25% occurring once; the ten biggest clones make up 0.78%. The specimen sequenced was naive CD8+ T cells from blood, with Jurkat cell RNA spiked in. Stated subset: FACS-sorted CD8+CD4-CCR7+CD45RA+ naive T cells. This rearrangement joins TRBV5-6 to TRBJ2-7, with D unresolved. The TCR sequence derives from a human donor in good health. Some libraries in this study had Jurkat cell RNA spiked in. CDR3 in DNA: TGTGCCAGCAGCGCCCCGGGTTGGCCCTACGAGCAGTACTTC. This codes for CASSAPGWPYEQYF.